Following are 7 T cell receptor beta chains from one sample sequenced in a study of STAT5B mutations in CD4+ large granular lymphocyte leukemia (dated by TCRdb to 2021 to 2024). Library preparation was by the immunoSEQ multiplex PCR assay. TCRdb obtained this table from immuneACCESS and retained in-frame rearrangements with V and J assigned. These tables miss some clones; where compared with another copy, unresolved V genes account for less than half of the shortfall, and the remainder is unexplained. The sample table records under 55,000 clones; approximately 86% of these occur just once. In total, the top ten clones hold 2.6% of the sample. Sequencing used CD4+ T cells from blood buffy coats. These receptors came from a human donor in good health.

V and J are TRBV11-3 and TRBJ1-2, with D uncertain. Per germline, CDR1 SGHNT and CDR2 YENEEA. This CDR3 contains 15 residues. Trimming left V 5 bases short and J 2 bases short, with 15 bases between. DNA for the CDR3: TGTGCCAGCAGCGCAAGTCCAGAGGACAACTATGGCTACACCTTC. As protein: CASSASPEDNYGYTF.

The V call is TRBV7-9, the J call TRBJ2-3; 12 bases are shared with TRBD2. Germline-derived CDR1 and CDR2 are SEHNR and FQNEAQ (reference sequence). The CDR3 sequence is 16 residues long. V was clipped by 4 bases and J by 3 bases; unmatched bases: 5. CDR3 in amino acids: CASSWGLAGGTDTQYF. CDR3 nucleotides: TGTGCCAGCAGCTGGGGACTAGCGGGCGGGACAGATACGCAGTATTTT.

This chain joins TRBV5-1 and TRBJ2-1; D not resolved. The germline V and J ends were trimmed by 4 bases and 6 bases, with 8 bases remaining between them. Germline V lookup: CDR1 SGHRS, CDR2 YFSETQ. This CDR3 region has 12 residues. CDR3 sequence (DNA): TGCGCCAGCAGCACGACGGGCAATGAGCAGTTCTTC. This codes for CASSTTGNEQFF.

The chain employs TRBV6-6 and TRBJ2-1, with D perhaps being TRBD1 or TRBD2 (6 bases each). Trimming shortened V by 0 bases and J by 10 bases, and 13 bases separated the two germline ends. The germline CDR1 and CDR2 sequences are MNHNY and SVGAGI (reference sequence). The CDR3 extends over 14 amino acids. In DNA form, the CDR3 reads TGTGCCAGCAGTTACTCGAAGGGGGGTTGGGAGCAGTTCTTC. It codes for CASSYSKGGWEQFF.

The rearrangement joins TRBV7-3 to TRBJ1-1, with 7 nucleotides matching TRBD1. Germline V CDR1 and CDR2: SGHTA, FQGTGA. The CDR3 is made up of 13 amino acids. V shed 2 bases and J 3 bases; nucleotides not matched to a gene: 0. The chain's CDR3 is CASSLDRDTEAFF. In nucleotides, the CDR3 is TGTGCCAGCAGCTTAGACAGGGACACTGAAGCTTTCTTT.

This chain links TRBV30 with TRBJ1-2; weak D call: TRBD1 (5 bases). The CDR3 runs 14 residues. Between the trimmed V and J ends, which lost 2 bases and 4 bases, there was a span of 14 bases. Per germline, CDR1 GTSNPN and CDR2 SVGIG (reference sequence). This CDR3 is CAWSRPAGAYGYTF. CDR3 nucleotides: TGTGCCTGGAGTAGACCCGCCGGGGCCTATGGCTACACCTTC.

Written as DNA, the CDR3 is TGTGCCAGCAGCTTACAGGGGGAAGTCGGCTCCTACGAGCAGTACTTC. It is translated as CASSLQGEVGSYEQYF. This chain links TRBV7-2 with TRBJ2-7, with 7 bases aligning to TRBD1. J lost 0 bases, V lost 2 bases, and 7 bases had no gene match. Per the germline V gene, CDR1 is SGHTA and CDR2 is FQGNSA. The CDR3 loop spans 16 amino acids.